Following are 26 T cell receptor beta chains from one sample sequenced in a study of Tregs in tolerant kidney transplant recipients. Recipients received nonmyeloablative bone marrow transplants from related graft donors, with transient mixed chimerism. TCRdb's table, derived via immunoSEQ multiplex PCR, lists solely in-frame clones and lacks some. This sample yields approximately 47,000 clones, of which more than 70% are seen a single time; roughly a sixth belongs to the top ten. The input for sequencing was CD8+ T cells from blood (PBMCs), taken 12 months after the transplant. The origin of the receptors is a human patient who received a combined kidney and bone marrow transplant. Certain T cells may be donor cells from the graft.

The V call is TRBV7-3, the J call TRBJ2-5, with D unresolved. Trimming shortened V by 2 bases and J by 5 bases, and 9 bases separated the two germline ends. CDR3 size: 13 residues. Germline V gene data show CDR1 as SGHTA and CDR2 as FQGTGA. The CDR3 region is CASSLGPRETQYF. As DNA, the CDR3 is TGTGCCAGCAGCTTAGGGCCTCGGGAGACCCAGTACTTC.

There are a few counts of this clone. The chain links TRBV5-4 to TRBJ1-4; 7 bases are shared with TRBD1. Looked up from germline, CDR1 is SGHNT and CDR2 is YYREEE (reference sequence). V lost 7 bases and J lost 7; bases outside the gene matches: 10. CDR3 length: 14 amino acids. The CDR3 nucleotides read TGTGCCAGCCACGAGACAGGGCTTGGTGAAAAACTGTTTTTT. This encodes CASHETGLGEKLFF.

This chain links TRBV14 with TRBJ2-2, with D unclear. Trimming cost V 2 bases and J 2 bases, with 6 bases left between them. The germline V gene has CDR1 SGHDN and CDR2 FVKESK. CDR3 length equals 14 residues. The CDR3 here is CASSQYFNTGELFF. The CDR3 DNA follows: TGTGCCAGCAGCCAATACTTCAACACCGGGGAGCTGTTTTTT.

The V gene is TRBV9, the J gene TRBJ2-1; D is possibly TRBD2 (6 bases). The CDR3 runs to 17 residues. Trimming cost V 2 bases and J 4 bases, with 19 bases left between them. In germline, CDR1 is SGDLS, CDR2 YYNGEE. CDR3 DNA sequence: TGTGCCAGCAGCGTGGTCGGAGGGACTGTAGAATACAATGAGCAGTTCTTC. Encoded protein: CASSVVGGTVEYNEQFF.

This clone was seen only a few times. The chain recombines TRBV5-5 with TRBJ1-6; 7 nucleotides match TRBD1. The V and J ends lost 2 bases and 9 bases, in that order; junction bases with no gene match: 2. The CDR3 consists of 13 residues. Per the germline V gene, CDR1 is SGHKS and CDR2 is YYEKEE (reference sequence). CDR3 loop: CASSFAGGSPLHF. The CDR3, as DNA: TGTGCCAGCAGCTTCGCAGGGGGTTCACCCCTCCACTTT.

This chain joins TRBV25-1 and TRBJ2-2; 8 positions match TRBD2. CDR1 is MGHDK and CDR2 is SYGVNS in the germline V gene. The CDR3 covers 17 residues. Trimming removed 1 base from V and 5 bases from J; junction bases left unmatched: 9. CDR3: CASSEWFGGGRTGELFF. The CDR3 DNA is TGTGCCAGCAGTGAATGGTTCGGGGGGGGGAGGACCGGGGAGCTGTTTTTT.

This chain links TRBV5-8 with TRBJ1-2; unclear D gene. The germline gives CDR1 SGHTS, CDR2 YDEGEE. V gave up 0 bases and J gave up 4 bases, with 13 bases separating them. This CDR3 is 15 amino acids long. For the CDR3, the DNA is TGTGCCAGCAGCTTGGCCATGGCTGGTGGCTATGGCTACACCTTC. Its translation is CASSLAMAGGYGYTF.

The J gene is TRBJ2-1, the V gene TRBV19; TRBD2 matches 8 bases. CDR1 is LNHDA, CDR2 SQIVND, per germline (reference sequence). V lost 6 bases and J lost 4; bases outside the gene matches: 8. CDR3 length equals 15 residues. For the CDR3, the DNA is TGTGCCAGTAGGGCAACTAGCGGAGTTTACAATGAGCAGTTCTTC. It codes for CASRATSGVYNEQFF.

This chain links TRBV2 with TRBJ2-5; D is possibly TRBD1 (5 bases). The CDR3 has 14 residues. With 2 bases removed from V and 5 bases from J, the gap between germline ends came to 12 bases. CDR1 and CDR2 from the germline V gene are SNHLY and FYNNEI. In DNA, the CDR3 is TGTGCCAGCAGTGAATCGCCAGGGCTCGAGACCCAGTACTTC. Its translation is CASSESPGLETQYF.

The chain links TRBV13 to TRBJ2-4, with a possible D match to TRBD2 (7 bases). The CDR3 has 17 residues. Germline-derived CDR1 and CDR2 are PRHDT and FYEKMQ (reference sequence). The V end lost 5 bases, the J end lost 1 base, and 18 bases lay between the germline ends. CDR3: CASSGPGGAWAKNIQYF. The CDR3 DNA reads TGTGCCAGCAGCGGTCCGGGGGGCGCTTGGGCCAAAAACATTCAGTACTTC.

This chain links TRBV5-6 with TRBJ1-1; D unclear. CDR1 SGHDT and CDR2 YYEEEE come from the germline V gene. The V end lost 2 bases, the J end lost 3 bases, and 11 bases lay between the germline ends. This CDR3 has 14 residues. CDR3 coding DNA: TGTGCCAGCAGCTTCGGGGTTGGGGACACTGAAGCTTTCTTT. This encodes CASSFGVGDTEAFF.

V gene TRBV7-9 combines with J gene TRBJ2-5; 9 nucleotides line up with TRBD2. After removal of 5 bases from V and 4 bases from J, the junction contained 20 bases not matched to a gene. The CDR3 has 19 amino acids. CDR1 and CDR2 from the germline V gene are SEHNR and FQNEAQ (reference sequence). The CDR3, as DNA: TGTGCCAGCAGCCCCCCGCGGGGGGGTTGGGGTGGCGTTTTAGAGACCCAGTACTTC. It translates to CASSPPRGGWGGVLETQYF.

By frequency in the sample, this clone is medium-sized (0.01 to 0.1%). This sequence joins TRBV15 and TRBJ2-7; maybe TRBD1 (5 bases). The germline CDR1 and CDR2 sequences are LNHNV and YYDKDF (reference sequence). This CDR3 has 14 amino acids. Between the trimmed V and J ends, which lost 3 bases and 9 bases, there was a span of 18 bases. CDR3 DNA: TGTGCCACCAGCAGCCCGCCGCCAGGGCGAGGGCAGTACTTC. Amino acid sequence: CATSSPPPGRGQYF.

The rearrangement uses TRBV9 and TRBJ2-1; no clear D gene. Trimming left V 3 bases short and J 8 bases short, with 15 bases between. The CDR3 consists of 14 residues. The germline V gene has CDR1 SGDLS and CDR2 YYNGEE. The CDR3 nucleotides are TGTGCCAGCAGCGGCCGGGTCCCTTTCTATGAGCAGTTCTTC. This encodes CASSGRVPFYEQFF.

V and J are TRBV7-8 and TRBJ2-5; 8 bases map to TRBD1. This CDR3 is 16 amino acids long. Trimming cost V 8 bases and J 2 bases; bases outside gene matches: 13. CDR1 SGHVS and CDR2 FQNEAQ come from the germline V gene. The CDR3 is CASGKAGGEVQETQYF. The CDR3 region has the DNA TGTGCCAGCGGAAAAGCAGGGGGCGAGGTTCAAGAGACCCAGTACTTC.

The J gene is TRBJ1-1, the V gene TRBV4-3; D gene uncertain. Germline V gives CDR1 LGHNA, CDR2 YSLEER. CDR3 length: 14 amino acids. V lost 0 bases, J lost 3 bases, and 8 bases lay in between. CDR3 nucleotides: TGCGCCAGCAGCCAAGATCAGAGCGACACTGAAGCTTTCTTT. Protein sequence: CASSQDQSDTEAFF.

The chain joins TRBV4-1 to TRBJ1-2; D is perhaps TRBD1 (6 bases). The CDR3 consists of 17 residues. Trimming took off 0 bases at V and 2 bases at J, with 16 bases between the two ends. Germline values: CDR1 MGHRA, CDR2 YSYEKL. CDR3 DNA: TGCGCCAGCAGCCAAGAGTCCACAGGGTGGCCCAACTATGGCTACACCTTC. It specifies CASSQESTGWPNYGYTF.

The V and J genes are TRBV1 and TRBJ2-6; the DNA was not used to check the table's D call, TRBD1. TRBV1 is reported as a pseudogene. The length of the CDR3 is 17 residues. The CDR3 protein is CTSSRRCAQSRANVLTF. The CDR3 DNA reads as TGCACCAGCAGCCGCCGCTGTGCACAAAGTCGGGCCAACGTCCTGACTTTC.

The rearrangement links TRBV5-6 to TRBJ2-7, with TRBD1 matching over 7 bases. V lost 2 bases and J lost 4; bases outside the gene matches: 6. This CDR3 has 14 residues. The germline gives CDR1 SGHDT, CDR2 YYEEEE. In nucleotides, the CDR3 is TGTGCCAGCAGCTTTCCAGGGGGTTCGTACGAGCAGTACTTC. Protein: CASSFPGGSYEQYF.

The chain recombines TRBV9 with TRBJ2-5; 10 bases map to TRBD2. This CDR3 spans 21 amino acids. Germline V gene sequence: CDR1 SGDLS, CDR2 YYNGEE. Trimming removed 0 bases from V and 3 bases from J; junction bases left unmatched: 20. CDR3 region: CASSVGSGRASVVSQKETQYF. CDR3 sequence (DNA): TGTGCCAGCAGCGTAGGAAGCGGGAGGGCCTCGGTCGTCTCCCAGAAAGAGACCCAGTACTTC.

This clone has just one count. The genes are TRBV7-8 and TRBJ2-3; D is perhaps TRBD2 (7 bases). Trimming took off 3 bases at V and 6 bases at J, with 13 bases between the two ends. In germline, CDR1 is SGHVS, CDR2 FQNEAQ. The CDR3 is made up of 14 amino acids. The CDR3 DNA is TGTGCCAGCAGCTTTGTCGCGGGGGCTGATACGCAGTATTTT. Amino acid sequence: CASSFVAGADTQYF.

The chain has TRBV25-1 and TRBJ2-7; maybe TRBD1 (6 bases). Per the germline V gene, CDR1 is MGHDK and CDR2 is SYGVNS. The ends were cut back, 3 bases at V and 3 bases at J, with 18 bases in the middle. The CDR3 runs to 16 residues. The CDR3 region is CASSDIRTVNSYEQYF. The CDR3 region has the DNA TGTGCCAGCAGTGATATTAGGACAGTAAACAGCTACGAGCAGTACTTC.

The genes are TRBV5-8 and TRBJ1-1; no clear D. Trimming shortened V by 2 bases and J by 6 bases, and 14 bases separated the two germline ends. The CDR3 consists of 14 residues. Looked up from germline, CDR1 is SGHTS and CDR2 is YDEGEE. The CDR3 DNA is TGTGCCAGCAGCTTAAATTTGCGCGGCCCTGAAGCTTTCTTT. Translation gives CASSLNLRGPEAFF. Full variable domain (missing parts from reference TRBV5-8 and TRBJ1-1): EAGVTQSPTHLIKTRGQQATLRCSPISGHTSVYWYQQALGLGLQFLLWYDEGEERNRGNFPPRFSGRQFPNYSSELNVNALELEDSALYLCASSLNLRGPEAFFGQGTRLTVV.

This chain connects TRBV28 to TRBJ2-1; maybe TRBD1 (6 bases). The CDR3 sequence is 15 residues long. Germline assignment: CDR1 MDHEN and CDR2 SYDVKM. V dropped 8 bases and J dropped 4 bases, with 18 bases sitting between them. The CDR3 DNA sequence: TGTGCCAGCTGGGGGCCTCGTCCGGGGTACAATGAGCAGTTCTTC. Its translation is CASWGPRPGYNEQFF.

The V and J genes are TRBV4-3 and TRBJ1-2, with no clear D. V was cut by 4 bases and J by 5 bases, with 8 bases left in between. CDR1 LGHNA and CDR2 YSLEER come from the germline V gene. The CDR3 is made up of 12 amino acids. This chain's CDR3 is CASSPGGYGYTF. As DNA, the CDR3 is TGCGCCAGCAGCCCAGGAGGATATGGCTACACCTTC.

This chain uses TRBV27 with TRBJ2-3; no clear D gene. The CDR3 is made up of 13 amino acids. The V gene lost 2 bases and the J gene lost 1 base, with 4 bases spanning the gap. Germline loops: CDR1 MNHEY, CDR2 SMNVEV (reference sequence). Written as DNA, the CDR3 is TGTGCCAGCAGTTTAGCGGGCACAGATACGCAGTATTTT. It codes for CASSLAGTDTQYF.